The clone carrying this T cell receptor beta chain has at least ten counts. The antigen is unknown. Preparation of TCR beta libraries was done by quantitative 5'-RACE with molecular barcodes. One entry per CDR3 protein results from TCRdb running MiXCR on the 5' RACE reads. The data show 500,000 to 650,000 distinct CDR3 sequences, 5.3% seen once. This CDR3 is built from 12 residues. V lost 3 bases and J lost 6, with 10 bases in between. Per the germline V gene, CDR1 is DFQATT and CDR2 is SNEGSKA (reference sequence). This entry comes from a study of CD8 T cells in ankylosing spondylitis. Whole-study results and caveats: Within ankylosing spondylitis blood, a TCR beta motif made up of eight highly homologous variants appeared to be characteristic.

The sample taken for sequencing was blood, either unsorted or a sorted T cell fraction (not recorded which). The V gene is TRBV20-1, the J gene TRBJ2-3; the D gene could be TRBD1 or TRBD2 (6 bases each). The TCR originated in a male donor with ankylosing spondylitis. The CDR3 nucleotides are TGCAGTGCTAGGGAAGGGGGGGATACGCAGTATTTT. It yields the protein CSAREGGDTQYF.